This TCR beta chain was captured in a study of graft-versus-host responses after intestinal transplantation. Study information: Transplants were multivisceral, liver-intestinal, or isolated intestinal. The study gave all recipients anti-thymocyte globulin induction, then tacrolimus and steroids for about three years.

Points on this clone: Its antigen is not known.

Germline-derived CDR1 and CDR2 are LNHNV and YYDKDF (reference sequence). The CDR3 has 12 amino acids. Trimming took 8 bases from V and 0 from J, leaving 5 bases between them. Only in-frame clones appear in the TCRdb table, and some are missing; sequencing was by immunoSEQ multiplex PCR. The profile covers under 95,000 clones, with more than 80% appearing a single time and about 2.7% taken by the ten largest. The sequence derives from a human donor who received an intestinal transplant. Specimen: unstimulated CD8+ T cells sorted from spleen or lymph node cells, collected before intestinal transplant. The chain links TRBV15 to TRBJ1-5; no firm D call. The CDR3 spells CATGDSNQPQHF. DNA of the CDR3: TGTGCCACCGGAGATAGCAATCAGCCCCAGCATTTT. Together with reference TRBV15 and TRBJ1-5, the CDR3 gives the full variable domain: DAMVIQNPRYQVTQFGKPVTLSCSQTLNHNVMYWYQQKSSQAPKLLFHYYDKDFNNEADTPDNFQSRRPNTSFCFLDIRSPGLGDTAMYLCATGDSNQPQHFGDGTRLSIL.